This TCR beta chain was documented in a study of shared clonotypes between healthy human individuals. Study results and limitations: What rarefaction showed was incomplete sorted-subset sequencing despite large depth.

Several immunoSEQ plates held equal portions of the genomic DNA taken from each subset. The protocol was immunoSEQ multiplex PCR, while the TCRdb copy is restricted to in-frame clones and leaves out a portion. The profile shows about a million clones, about three quarters of them singletons. About this clone: Its target is not known.

The CDR3 length is 12 residues. Looked up from germline, CDR1 is MNHNS and CDR2 is SASEGT. V dropped 7 bases and J dropped 7 bases, with 13 bases sitting between them. The V gene is TRBV6-1, the J gene TRBJ1-2; perhaps TRBD1 as D (6 bases). The TCR was taken from a man between 18 and 29 years old in good health. The source material was memory CD4+ T cells sorted from blood. The sample's subset: CD45RA-negative fraction. The CDR3 here is CASIGGPGGYTF. CDR3 bases: TGTGCCAGCATTGGGGGGCCTGGTGGCTACACCTTC.